Presented here are 18 T cell receptor beta chains from one specimen sequenced in a study of Ad26.COV2.S vaccination and SARS-CoV-2 variants. The table came from immunoSEQ multiplex PCR; TCRdb's copy has only in-frame clones and leaves some out. The sample records about 440,000 clones, roughly 88% being singletons. As to treatment: around 19 received Ad26.COV2.S at low or high dose, single or two shots; a few received placebo; per-sample allocation not given. The investigators took samples on day 63 after the first vaccine or placebo injection. The sample here was peripheral blood, taken in a trial of Ad26.COV2.S vaccine versus placebo. Every receptor here comes from a person between 18 and 65 years old who received the Ad26.COV2.S COVID-19 vaccine or a placebo.

This chain connects TRBV7-9 to TRBJ1-4; D remains unclear. With 1 base removed from V and 6 bases from J, the gap between germline ends came to 12 bases. The CDR3 has 15 amino acids. From germline, CDR1 is SEHNR and CDR2 FQNEAQ (reference sequence). CDR3 in DNA: TGTGCCAGCAGCTTAGTTGAGGGTTGGGATGAAAAACTGTTTTTT. Translating it yields CASSLVEGWDEKLFF.

Written as DNA, the CDR3 is TGTGCCAGCAGACCCTGGGACACCTCCTACGAGCAGTACTTC. Translation gives CASRPWDTSYEQYF. V usage is TRBV5-5 and J usage is TRBJ2-7, with a possible D match to TRBD1 (6 bases). Germline CDR1 reads SGHKS; CDR2 reads YYEKEE (reference sequence). V was trimmed by 5 bases and J by 0 bases, leaving 12 bases between them. The CDR3 totals 14 residues.

In its sample, this clone was seen once. This chain links TRBV28 with TRBJ1-4, with unresolved D. The germline V gene has CDR1 MDHEN and CDR2 SYDVKM. The CDR3 has 15 residues. The V and J ends lost 4 bases and 1 base respectively, with 10 bases between them. The CDR3 sequence is CASSSPVGTNEKLFF. As DNA, the CDR3 is TGTGCCAGCAGTTCCCCGGTGGGAACTAATGAAAAACTGTTTTTT.

This clone was observed a single time. The chain employs TRBV3-1 (or the pseudogene TRBV3-2) and TRBJ1-1, with TRBD1 matching over 7 bases. Germline CDR1 reads LGHDT; CDR2 reads YNNKEL (reference sequence). The trim removed 3 bases at V and 0 bases at J, leaving 16 bases unmatched. The length of the CDR3 is 19 residues. CDR3 loop: CASSQGTGADQYMNTEAFF. The CDR3 nucleotides are TGTGCCAGCAGCCAGGGTACAGGGGCGGATCAGTATATGAACACTGAAGCTTTCTTT.

In this sample, this clone turned up once. The chain combines TRBV24-1 with TRBJ1-5; D is uncertain. The CDR3 runs 14 residues. V was trimmed by 1 base and J by 0 bases, leaving 3 bases between them. Germline V gene lookup returns CDR1 KGHDR and CDR2 SFDVKD. For the CDR3, the DNA is TGTGCCACCAGTGATTTATTTAGCAATCAGCCCCAGCATTTT. Translating it yields CATSDLFSNQPQHF.

This chain links TRBV27 with TRBJ2-3; TRBD2 aligns across 15 bases. The ends lost 3 bases at V and 2 bases at J; junction bases unmatched: 12. The germline V gene encodes CDR1 MNHEY and CDR2 SMNVEV (reference sequence). The CDR3 has 20 residues. For the CDR3, the DNA is TGTGCCAGCAGTTTGAGGCCGCGGACTAGCGGGAGGGAGTCCACAGATACGCAGTATTTT. Its translation: CASSLRPRTSGRESTDTQYF.

V usage is TRBV4-1 and J usage is TRBJ2-4, with D possibly being TRBD1 (6 bases). Trimming took 0 bases from V and 0 from J, leaving 12 bases between them. This CDR3 has 17 residues. The germline gives CDR1 MGHRA, CDR2 YSYEKL. The CDR3 reads CASSQEGGFLAKNIQYF. In DNA, the CDR3 is TGCGCCAGCAGCCAAGAAGGGGGATTTCTAGCCAAAAACATTCAGTACTTC.

The V call is TRBV3-1 (or the pseudogene TRBV3-2), the J call TRBJ2-7, with D possibly being TRBD2 (5 bases). Germline lookup yields CDR1 LGHDT and CDR2 YNNKEL (reference sequence). Trimming shortened V by 0 bases and J by 4 bases, and 10 bases separated the two germline ends. This CDR3 spans 14 amino acids. This chain's CDR3 is CASSQDWRLYEQYF. As DNA, the CDR3 is TGTGCCAGCAGCCAAGATTGGAGACTATACGAGCAGTACTTC.

The CDR3 spells CASSPDISNQPQHF. CDR3 coding DNA: TGTGCCAGCTCACCGGACATAAGCAATCAGCCCCAGCATTTT. The chain recombines TRBV18 with TRBJ1-5; D perhaps matches TRBD1 (5 bases). V lost 3 bases and J lost 1, with 7 bases in between. The CDR3 is 14 residues long. Germline assignment: CDR1 KGHSH and CDR2 LQKENI.

DNA for the CDR3: TGTGCCAGTAGTAGGAGGGGGAGGGACACCGGGGAGCTGTTTTTT. Translated, it gives CASSRRGRDTGELFF. This chain uses TRBV19 with TRBJ2-2, with a weak D call TRBD2 (7 bases). With 4 bases removed from V and 3 bases from J, the gap between germline ends came to 12 bases. In germline, CDR1 is LNHDA, CDR2 SQIVND (reference sequence). This CDR3 is 15 amino acids long. The variable domain in full, with the rest retrieved from reference TRBV19 and TRBJ2-2, is DGGITQSPKYLFRKEGQNVTLSCEQNLNHDAMYWYRQDPGQGLRLIYYSQIVNDFQKGDIAEGYSVSREKKESFPLTVTSAQKNPTAFYLCASSRRGRDTGELFFGEGSRLTVL.

This rearrangement joins TRBV21-1 to TRBJ2-2. TRBV21-1 corresponds to a pseudogene. This CDR3 contains 19 residues. The CDR3 loop is CASEQRRTTPGVWTGELFF. The CDR3 DNA reads as TGTGCCAGCGAGCAAAGGAGAACGACACCCGGCGTGTGGACCGGGGAGCTGTTTTTT.

V usage is TRBV7-2 and J usage is TRBJ2-7; tentatively, D is TRBD2 (5 bases). V was trimmed by 1 base and J by 3 bases, leaving 13 bases between them. This CDR3 region has 15 residues. Germline loops: CDR1 SGHTA, CDR2 FQGNSA. The CDR3 nucleotides are TGTGCCAGCAGCTTAGGCGGGCCCCTCTTCTACGAGCAGTACTTC. Residues: CASSLGGPLFYEQYF. Combining the CDR3 with reference TRBV7-2 and TRBJ2-7 gives the whole variable domain GAGVSQSPSNKVTEKGKDVELRCDPISGHTALYWYRQSLGQGLEFLIYFQGNSAPDKSGLPSDRFSAERTGGSVSTLTIQRTQQEDSAVYLCASSLGGPLFYEQYFGPGTRLTVT.

This clone was detected a few times. J is TRBJ2-7 and V is TRBV11-2; either TRBD1 or TRBD2 may supply D (5 bases each). The CDR3 runs to 15 residues. Germline V gene lookup returns CDR1 SGHAT and CDR2 FQNNGV. The germline V and J ends were trimmed by 5 bases and 3 bases, with 17 bases remaining between them. The CDR3 DNA reads as TGTGCCAGCAGCAAAATCGGGACGGACCACTACGAGCAGTACTTC. Amino acid sequence: CASSKIGTDHYEQYF.

V is TRBV19 and J is TRBJ1-5; D gene uncertain. The germline V gene encodes CDR1 LNHDA and CDR2 SQIVND (reference sequence). CDR3 length: 16 amino acids. The ends were cut back, 6 bases at V and 0 bases at J, with 15 bases in the middle. CDR3 sequence: CASRAHSSHSNQPQHF. CDR3 DNA: TGTGCCAGTAGGGCCCACAGCAGCCATAGCAATCAGCCCCAGCATTTT.

This clone occurred a few times. The chain joins TRBV7-9 to TRBJ2-7; 7 nucleotides agree with TRBD2. The germline V gene has CDR1 SEHNR and CDR2 FQNEAQ (reference sequence). Germline trimming cut 5 bases from V and 4 bases from J; bases unmatched to any gene: 11. The CDR3 has 15 amino acids. The CDR3 is CASSTKAGTEYEQYF. The DNA of the CDR3 is TGTGCCAGCAGCACTAAAGCGGGGACTGAGTACGAGCAGTACTTC.

The CDR3 DNA reads TGTGCCAGCCATGGGACCCTTCGCCCCTACGAGCAGTACTTC. Its translation is CASHGTLRPYEQYF. This chain links TRBV27 with TRBJ2-7; D may match TRBD1 or TRBD2 (5 bases each). Germline loops: CDR1 MNHEY, CDR2 SMNVEV (reference sequence). Trimming removed 8 bases at V and 2 bases at J, with 16 bases between. This CDR3 is 14 amino acids long.

The chain is built from TRBV28 and TRBJ1-5, with D unclear. V was shortened by 4 bases and J by 7 bases, with 14 bases between the two germline ends. Germline V lookup: CDR1 MDHEN, CDR2 SYDVKM. The CDR3 length is 14 residues. CDR3 in amino acids: CASSSPGKGQPQHF. CDR3 sequence (DNA): TGTGCCAGCAGTTCCCCGGGGAAGGGCCAGCCCCAGCATTTT.

The chain recombines TRBV7-3 with TRBJ2-1; no reliable D call. This CDR3 spans 15 amino acids. Per germline, CDR1 SGHTA and CDR2 FQGTGA. Trimming left V 5 bases short and J 2 bases short, with 13 bases between. Here the CDR3 reads CASSPMGSTYNEQFF. The CDR3 nucleotides are TGTGCCAGCAGCCCCATGGGGTCGACCTACAATGAGCAGTTCTTC.